This record looks at one T cell receptor beta chain sequence and its context. What it recognizes is unknown. The sample belongs to a study of neurological immune-mediated disorders. Whole-study findings and limits: Because no CDR3 amino acid sequences were shared across subjects by expanded clones, private repertoires were suggested in all groups.

Trimming removed 4 bases from V and 4 bases from J; junction bases left unmatched: 16. Germline-derived CDR1 and CDR2 are SGHVS and FQNEAQ. The CDR3 is made up of 18 amino acids. TCRdb reprocessed the 5' RACE reads with MiXCR, giving one entry per CDR3 protein. The sample yields around 79,000 distinct CDR3 sequences, 12% to 15% seen once. Sequenced material: PBMCs. The chain links TRBV7-8 to TRBJ1-5; 7 nucleotides align to TRBD1. The source is a woman in her fifties or sixties in good health. Here the CDR3 reads CASSSEGRHRGGNQPQHF. CDR3 sequence (DNA): TGTGCCAGCAGCTCAGAGGGGCGTCACAGGGGAGGGAATCAGCCCCAGCATTTT.